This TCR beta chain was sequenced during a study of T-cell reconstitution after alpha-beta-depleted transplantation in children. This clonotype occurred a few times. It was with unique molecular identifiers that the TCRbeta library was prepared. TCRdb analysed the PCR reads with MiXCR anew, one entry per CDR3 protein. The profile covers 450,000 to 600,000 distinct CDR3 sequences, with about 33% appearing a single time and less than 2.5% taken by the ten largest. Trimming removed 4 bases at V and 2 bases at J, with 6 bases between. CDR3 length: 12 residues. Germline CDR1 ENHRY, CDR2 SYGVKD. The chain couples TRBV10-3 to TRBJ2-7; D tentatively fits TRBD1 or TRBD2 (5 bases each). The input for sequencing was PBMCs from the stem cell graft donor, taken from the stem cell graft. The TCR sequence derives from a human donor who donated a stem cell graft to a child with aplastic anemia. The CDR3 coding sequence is TGTGCCATCAGTGGGGGGACCTACGAGCAGTACTTC. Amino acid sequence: CAISGGTYEQYF.